The 25 T cell receptor beta chains below all came from one sample that was sequenced in a study of breast tumors, draining lymph nodes, adjacent tissues. TCRdb re-called the multiplex PCR reads with MiXCR, one entry per CDR3 protein. The sample lists some 52,000 distinct CDR3 sequences; 35% to 50% were seen once. Sequencing was performed on breast tumor tissue. These TCRs come from a female donor with breast cancer. Some clones in this sample may be carry-over from other donors' samples.

This clonotype was observed many times. V and J are TRBV4-1 and TRBJ1-6, with no clear D. The CDR3 has 13 amino acids. V lost 1 base and J 12 bases, leaving 10 bases between the germline ends. The V gene's germline CDR1 is MGHRA and CDR2 YSYEKL. The CDR3 is CASSQVRTEPLHF. CDR3 coding DNA: TGCGCCAGCAGCCAAGTGCGGACTGAACCCCTCCACTTT.

This clonotype was recorded at least ten times. The CDR3 sequence: CASSLAGWDTDTQYF. The CDR3 DNA sequence: TGTGCCAGCAGCCTAGCGGGATGGGACACAGATACGCAGTATTTT. The chain has TRBV7-3 and TRBJ2-3; 9 nucleotides match TRBD2. The CDR3 loop spans 15 amino acids. The germline V gene encodes CDR1 SGHTA and CDR2 FQGTGA. V was clipped by 5 bases and J by 2 bases; unmatched bases: 5.

About this clonotype: A read error may produce the germline difference seen at one junction end. The rearrangement uses TRBV9 and TRBJ2-1; TRBD2 aligns across 12 bases. The CDR3 is 16 residues long. The germline gives CDR1 SGDLS, CDR2 YYNGEE. The CDR3 DNA sequence: TGTGCCAGCTGCGCACGGACTAGCGGGGTCCGGAATGAGCAGCTCTTC. It translates to CASCARTSGVRNEQLF.

The chain is built from TRBV4-2 and TRBJ2-3, with 8 bases lining up with TRBD1. The CDR3 totals 16 residues. Per germline, CDR1 LGHNA and CDR2 YNFKEQ. After removal of 5 bases from V and 5 bases from J, the junction contained 12 bases not matched to a gene. CDR3 DNA: TGTGCCAGCAGCGGTCCTTGGGGGACAGGTAAAGATACGCAGTATTTT. Translation gives CASSGPWGTGKDTQYF.

V is TRBV20-1 and J is TRBJ2-2; 7 bases fit TRBD2. In germline, CDR1 is DFQATT, CDR2 SNEGSKA (reference sequence). The CDR3 length is 14 residues. Trimming cost V 5 bases and J 4 bases; bases outside gene matches: 7. The CDR3 DNA follows: TGCAGTGCTCGGGGGGAGGCTACCACCGGGGAGCTGTTTTTT. Protein: CSARGEATTGELFF.

This clonotype showed up many times. A read error is possible here, since a much larger clone lies one base away. J is TRBJ1-6 and V is TRBV6-5, with D unclear. The CDR3 runs to 15 residues. V was pared by 5 bases and J by 10 bases, with 18 bases between. Per the germline V gene, CDR1 is MNHEY and CDR2 is SVGAGI. CDR3 coding DNA: TGTGCCAGCAGTCACGTCGGCAGGAATCCATCACCCCTCCACTTT. Protein: CASSHVGRNPSPLHF.

As concerns this clonotype: The junction does not match germline at one end; this may be a read error. J is TRBJ2-1 and V is TRBV7-2, with 14 bases that match TRBD2. The CDR3 is made up of 15 amino acids. Germline V gives CDR1 SGHTA, CDR2 FQGNSA. The chain's CDR3 is CASTPAPTSGREQPF. The CDR3 DNA follows: TGTGCCAGCACCCCGGCCCCGACTAGCGGGAGGGAGCAGCCCTTC.

As to this clonotype: An end of the junction differs from the germline gene, which may be a read error. V usage is TRBV5-8 and J usage is TRBJ2-3, with 10 positions matching TRBD2. The CDR3 spans 15 residues. Germline lookup yields CDR1 SGHTS and CDR2 YDEGEE. The CDR3: CASRFRLAGADTQYF. CDR3 nucleotides: TGTGCCAGCCGCTTCAGGCTAGCGGGAGCAGACACGCAGTATTTT.

This clonotype was found many times. V usage is TRBV9 and J usage is TRBJ2-3; no clear D. V was cut by 3 bases and J by 3 bases, with 11 bases left in between. The CDR3 sequence is 14 residues long. Germline lookup yields CDR1 SGDLS and CDR2 YYNGEE. The CDR3 here is CASSEGEVTDTQYF. The CDR3 DNA reads TGTGCCAGCAGCGAGGGTGAGGTGACAGATACGCAGTATTTT. The full variable domain, rest sourced from reference TRBV9 and TRBJ2-3, is DSGVTQTPKHLITATGQRVTLRCSPRSGDLSVYWYQQSLDQGLQFLIQYYNGEERAKGNILERFSAQQFPDLHSELNLSSLELGDSALYFCASSEGEVTDTQYFGPGTRLTVL.

The rearrangement joins TRBV9 to TRBJ2-7; TRBD2 is a possible D gene (5 bases). This CDR3 is 15 amino acids long. CDR1 and CDR2 (germline): SGDLS, YYNGEE. The V end lost 4 bases, the J end lost 6 bases, and 20 bases lay between the germline ends. CDR3 nucleotides: TGTGCCAGCAGCTCATCCGGAGGACTCCTTGGCGAGCAGTACTTC. This gives the protein CASSSSGGLLGEQYF.

This clonotype was observed many times. This sequence joins TRBV18 and TRBJ2-5; tentative D call: TRBD1 (5 bases). This CDR3 is built from 14 residues. Germline CDR1 is KGHSH and CDR2 is LQKENI. Trimming took 3 bases from V and 4 from J, leaving 12 bases between them. CDR3 protein: CASSPPGFSETQYF. The CDR3 bases are TGTGCCAGCTCACCGCCAGGGTTCTCAGAGACCCAGTACTTC.

Of note for this clonotype: With a much larger clone just one base away, this may be a read error. The rearrangement uses TRBV20-1 and TRBJ2-7; 11 bases line up with TRBD2. Germline V CDR1 and CDR2: DFQATT, SNEGSKA (reference sequence). The CDR3 has 14 amino acids. The V segment lost 1 base and the J segment 6 bases; nucleotides outside the gene matches: 5. The CDR3 loop reads CSARVLAGESEQYF. The CDR3 DNA sequence: TGCAGTGCTAGAGTACTAGCGGGAGAGTCCGAGCAGTACTTC.

This clonotype was observed at least ten times. The genes are TRBV4-3 and TRBJ2-7; TRBD1 matches 9 bases. This CDR3 contains 13 residues. Germline trimming cut 2 bases from V and 5 bases from J; bases unmatched to any gene: 1. The germline V gene encodes CDR1 LGHNA and CDR2 YSLEER. CDR3 amino acids: CASSQRTGDEQYF. In nucleotides, the CDR3 is TGCGCCAGCAGCCAAAGGACAGGGGACGAGCAGTACTTC.

This clonotype was counted at least ten times. J is TRBJ2-1 and V is TRBV5-8; D is unclear. Trimming pared 4 bases from V and 8 bases from J, leaving 10 bases between. Germline CDR1 SGHTS, CDR2 YDEGEE. There are 12 residues in the CDR3. The CDR3 here is CASSRLIYEQFF. The DNA for the CDR3 is TGTGCCAGCAGCCGATTAATCTATGAGCAGTTCTTC.

The chain links TRBV20-1 to TRBJ2-2; possibly TRBD2 for D (5 bases). Germline loops: CDR1 DFQATT, CDR2 SNEGSKA (reference sequence). The V end lost 3 bases, the J end lost 1 base, and 6 bases lay between the germline ends. The CDR3 is 13 amino acids. The CDR3 protein is CSASGVNTGELFF. For the CDR3, the DNA is TGCAGTGCTAGCGGGGTGAACACCGGGGAGCTGTTTTTT.

V and J are TRBV6-5 and TRBJ1-1, with a weak D call TRBD1 (5 bases). The CDR3 totals 13 residues. Germline V gene sequence: CDR1 MNHEY, CDR2 SVGAGI. With 10 bases removed from V and 7 bases from J, the gap between germline ends came to 19 bases. The CDR3 sequence: CATGGPARGEAFF. As DNA, the CDR3 is TGTGCCACCGGGGGACCCGCGAGGGGTGAAGCTTTCTTT.

The genes are TRBV7-9 and TRBJ1-3; D uncertain. V gave up 11 bases and J gave up 7 bases, with 15 bases separating them. The CDR3 is 12 residues long. CDR1 and CDR2 from the germline V gene are SEHNR and FQNEAQ (reference sequence). This CDR3 reads CAVTRRENTIYF. In DNA, the CDR3 is TGTGCCGTCACGAGGCGGGAGAACACCATATATTTT.

A word on this clonotype: A read error may explain this, as a much larger clone is one base away. The J gene is TRBJ1-1, the V gene TRBV15; possibly TRBD1 for D (5 bases). V was pared by 6 bases and J by 1 base, with 9 bases between. Germline lookup yields CDR1 LNHNV and CDR2 YYDKDF (reference sequence). The CDR3 is 13 residues long. In DNA, the CDR3 is TGTGCCACCAGTTGGGACGGGAACACTGAAGCTTTCTTT. It is translated as CATSWDGNTEAFF.

This clonotype has a count of ten or more. V usage is TRBV20-1 and J usage is TRBJ2-7, with a tentative D call TRBD1 (5 bases). Deletions cut 3 bases from V and 3 bases from J, with 9 bases between. This CDR3 is built from 12 residues. Germline CDR1 DFQATT, CDR2 SNEGSKA (reference sequence). The CDR3 bases are TGCAGTGCTAGCAGCAGGGTCTACGAGCAGTACTTC. This translates into CSASSRVYEQYF.

This clonotype has at least ten counts. V gene TRBV7-9 combines with J gene TRBJ2-1; D not resolved. Germline assignment: CDR1 SEHNR and CDR2 FQNEAQ (reference sequence). The V end lost 10 bases, the J end lost 7 bases, and 14 bases lay between the germline ends. The CDR3 covers 12 residues. DNA for the CDR3: TGTGCCACCTCGGTCGGAGCGAATGAGCAGTTCTTC. Its translation: CATSVGANEQFF.

In its sample, this clonotype was seen many times. The gene calls are TRBV29-1 and TRBJ2-6; D is undetermined. Germline CDR1 is SQVTM and CDR2 is ANQGSEA. The CDR3 is 15 amino acids. The V and J ends lost 1 base and 0 bases respectively, with 7 bases between them. Here the CDR3 DNA reads TGCAGCGTTGAAGCTATGGGCTCTGGGGCCAACGTCCTGACTTTC. This sequence encodes CSVEAMGSGANVLTF.

The table lists this clonotype with many counts. V gene TRBV6-1 combines with J gene TRBJ2-1; tentatively, D is TRBD1 or TRBD2 (5 bases each). The CDR3 consists of 14 residues. Trimming stripped 6 bases from V and 5 bases from J, with 14 bases between. The V gene's germline CDR1 is MNHNS and CDR2 SASEGT. CDR3 amino acids: CASRDTRYNNEQFF. DNA for the CDR3: TGTGCCAGCAGGGACACTAGGTACAACAATGAGCAGTTCTTC.

The rearrangement links TRBV24-1 to TRBJ2-7; 12 bases are shared with TRBD2. Germline CDR1 and CDR2: KGHDR and SFDVKD. The CDR3 is made up of 15 amino acids. J was trimmed by 1 base and V by 4 bases; bases with no gene match: 1. In DNA, the CDR3 is TGTGCCACCAGTGACACTAGCGGGAGGTCCTACGAGCAGTACTTC. Translation gives CATSDTSGRSYEQYF.

This clonotype was recorded many times. CDR3 nucleotide sequence: TGTGCCAGCAGCGTAGGGGGTGGCGGACTAGCGGGAGAAGAGCAGTTCTTC. Its translation is CASSVGGGGLAGEEQFF. This chain links TRBV9 with TRBJ2-1; TRBD2 agrees at 13 bases. This CDR3 has 17 amino acids. The V segment lost 0 bases and the J segment 10 bases; nucleotides outside the gene matches: 10. The germline V gene has CDR1 SGDLS and CDR2 YYNGEE. The full variable domain, its missing parts supplied by reference TRBV9 and TRBJ2-1, is DSGVTQTPKHLITATGQRVTLRCSPRSGDLSVYWYQQSLDQGLQFLIQYYNGEERAKGNILERFSAQQFPDLHSELNLSSLELGDSALYFCASSVGGGGLAGEEQFFGPGTRLTVL.

This sequence joins TRBV10-3 and TRBJ1-2; 7 bases line up with TRBD1. With V trimmed by 5 bases and J by 6 bases, 6 bases remained unmatched. CDR1 and CDR2 from the germline V gene are ENHRY and SYGVKD. The CDR3 is made up of 13 amino acids. The CDR3 is CAISPGQPDGYTF. CDR3 nucleotide sequence: TGTGCCATCAGTCCGGGACAGCCCGATGGCTACACCTTC.